Listed here is a single TCR beta chain. In the same sample, other DNA sequences code for this CDR3. The germline CDR1 and CDR2 sequences are KGHSH and LQKENI. V shed 3 bases and J shed 2 bases, with 7 bases lying between them. This CDR3 comprises 13 residues. This sample stems from a study of blood T cell repertoires in COVID-19. The overall study: Material from acute and convalescent COVID-19 was sourced from the United States, Italy and Spain. In each case, the material was cDNA or gDNA derived from T cells, B-cell-depleted T cells, or PBMCs.

Original processing notes: Using reference gene primer amplification, nucleated cell counts were estimated. Assay used: immunoSEQ multiplex PCR; TCRdb lists only in-frame clones, some missing. From that table come the V and J calls and clone size; the DNA was used to work out D and trimming. The sample has 300,000 or so clones; about 82% are singletons. The chain carries TRBV18 and TRBJ1-2; TRBD1 might be the D (5 bases). The TCR comes from a woman aged 50 to 65 with acute or convalescent COVID-19. What was sequenced was peripheral blood. In DNA form, the CDR3 reads TGTGCCAGCTCACCGGGGCAGAACTATGGCTACACCTTC. Amino acids: CASSPGQNYGYTF. Filled out from reference TRBV18 and TRBJ1-2, the complete variable domain reads NAGVMQNPRHLVRRRGQEARLRCSPMKGHSHVYWYRQLPEEGLKFMVYLQKENIIDESGMPKERFSAEFPKEGPSILRIQQVVRGDSAAYFCASSPGQNYGYTFGSGTRLTVV.